This TCR beta chain was documented in a study of metastatic and nonmetastatic thyroid tumors. Before thyroid surgery, none of the patients had received any treatment. This clone was counted many times. MiXCR was used by TCRdb to re-call the PCR reads. The sample lists roughly 59,000 clones, about a sixth seen once, with less than 9.5% in the top ten. Per germline, CDR1 MNHNS and CDR2 SASEGT. The CDR3 sequence is 14 residues long. J gave up 8 bases and V 5 bases, and 4 bases lay outside the gene matches. The rearrangement joins TRBV6-1 to TRBJ1-4; 11 nucleotides match TRBD1. This clonotype originated in a male donor with papillary thyroid cancer or a benign thyroid nodule (not recorded which). Some clones in this sample may be carry-over from other donors' samples. Sample: blood. The CDR3 loop is CASSWDRGSEKLFF. The CDR3 DNA is TGTGCCAGCAGTTGGGACAGGGGGTCGGAAAAACTGTTTTTT.